The 28 T cell receptor beta chains listed next were all sequenced from one sample in a study of shared clonotypes between healthy human individuals. Profiled with immunoSEQ multiplex PCR; TCRdb holds only in-frame clones, not every one. The sample lists hundreds of thousands of clones; approximately 96% were seen once. CD45RO-negative cells were positively selected for CCR7, leaving out terminally differentiated effector memory CD45RA+ cells. The sequencing sample was made of naive CD8+ T cells sorted from blood. The source is a woman aged 25 to 45 in good health.

V and J are TRBV28 and TRBJ2-1; possibly TRBD2 for D (6 bases). With 3 bases removed from V and 10 bases from J, the gap between germline ends came to 16 bases. There are 14 residues in the CDR3. The germline CDR1 and CDR2 sequences are MDHEN and SYDVKM. CDR3 nucleotide sequence: TGTGCCAGCAGTTTCGTTGCCGGGAGCTTCGAGCAGTTCTTC. Protein sequence: CASSFVAGSFEQFF.

The V call is TRBV19, the J call TRBJ1-5; D is unresolved. The CDR3 runs 14 residues. Germline V gives CDR1 LNHDA, CDR2 SQIVND (reference sequence). Trimming removed 1 base from V and 4 bases from J, with 8 bases in between. The CDR3 here is CASSIGAANQPQHF. The CDR3 DNA sequence: TGTGCCAGTAGTATAGGGGCGGCTAATCAGCCCCAGCATTTT.

The chain recombines TRBV27 with TRBJ2-3; possibly TRBD1 or TRBD2 for D (6 bases each). The CDR3 length is 14 residues. Germline CDR1 and CDR2: MNHEY and SMNVEV (reference sequence). V was clipped by 5 bases and J by 9 bases, with 18 bases between them. The CDR3 reads CASSNGTPRGTQYF. The CDR3 DNA reads TGTGCCAGCAGTAACGGGACTCCGAGGGGGACGCAGTATTTT.

The chain recombines TRBV11-2 with TRBJ2-1, with TRBD2 matching over 12 bases. The V gene's germline CDR1 is SGHAT and CDR2 FQNNGV. V was clipped by 2 bases and J by 6 bases; unmatched bases: 2. The CDR3 is 15 amino acids. The CDR3 DNA reads as TGTGCCAGCAGCTTACTAGCGGGAGGGTTCAATGAGCAGTTCTTC. It encodes CASSLLAGGFNEQFF.

The chain carries TRBV7-7 and TRBJ2-7; D remains unclear. The CDR3 runs 14 residues. Germline assignment: CDR1 SSHAT and CDR2 FNYEAQ (reference sequence). V shed 0 bases and J shed 0 bases, with 6 bases lying between them. This CDR3 is CASSLADRSYEQYF. CDR3 nucleotides: TGTGCCAGCAGCTTAGCGGACCGCTCCTACGAGCAGTACTTC.

This clone was picked up one time. The rearrangement uses TRBV5-6 and TRBJ1-5; no clear D. This CDR3 has 12 residues. From germline, CDR1 is SGHDT and CDR2 YYEEEE. The ends were cut back, 2 bases at V and 7 bases at J, with 7 bases in the middle. The CDR3 DNA sequence: TGTGCCAGCAGCTTCGCCGGCCAGCCCCAGCATTTT. Amino acids: CASSFAGQPQHF. The variable domain in full, completed from reference TRBV5-6 and TRBJ1-5, reads DAGVTQSPTHLIKTRGQQVTLRCSPKSGHDTVSWYQQALGQGPQFIFQYYEEEERQRGNFPDRFSGHQFPNYSSELNVNALLLGDSALYLCASSFAGQPQHFGDGTRLSIL.

The chain employs TRBV5-6 and TRBJ1-1; 10 nucleotides align to TRBD1. Germline values: CDR1 SGHDT, CDR2 YYEEEE. V lost 2 bases and J lost 6; bases outside the gene matches: 1. The CDR3 covers 13 residues. CDR3 protein: CASSFDRGPEAFF. The CDR3, as DNA: TGTGCCAGCAGCTTCGACAGGGGGCCTGAAGCTTTCTTT.

The genes are TRBV7-9 and TRBJ2-7, with 7 positions matching TRBD2. The V and J ends lost 5 bases and 2 bases, in that order; junction bases with no gene match: 3. Germline CDR1 is SEHNR and CDR2 is FQNEAQ (reference sequence). CDR3 length: 13 residues. The CDR3 DNA sequence: TGTGCCAGCAGCCCTAGCGGAGCCTACGAGCAGTACTTC. Protein product: CASSPSGAYEQYF. Supplemented by reference TRBV7-9 and TRBJ2-7, the full variable domain reads DTGVSQNPRHKITKRGQNVTFRCDPISEHNRLYWYRQTLGQGPEFLTYFQNEAQLEKSRLLSDRFSAERPKGSFSTLEIQRTEQGDSAMYLCASSPSGAYEQYFGPGTRLTVT.

As for this clone: This specimen includes other DNA sequences encoding the same CDR3. The genes are TRBV28 and TRBJ1-1; D gene ambiguous. Deletions cut 2 bases from V and 0 bases from J, with 4 bases between. This CDR3 comprises 13 residues. Germline CDR1 MDHEN, CDR2 SYDVKM. The CDR3, as DNA: TGTGCCAGCAGTTTAGGTCTGAACACTGAAGCTTTCTTT. Amino acids: CASSLGLNTEAFF.

The chain employs TRBV28 and TRBJ2-7, with 8 bases identical to TRBD1. CDR3 length: 14 amino acids. V shed 2 bases, J shed 7 bases, and the junction held 7 bases outside the gene matches. CDR1 is MDHEN, CDR2 SYDVKM, per germline. CDR3 protein: CASSLARQGWEQYF. The CDR3 region has the DNA TGTGCCAGCAGTTTAGCGCGACAGGGGTGGGAGCAGTACTTC.

The chain joins TRBV5-8 to TRBJ2-3; TRBD2 matches at 10 bases. J lost 4 bases, V lost 4 bases, and 15 bases had no gene match. The CDR3 contains 18 residues. The germline gives CDR1 SGHTS, CDR2 YDEGEE. The CDR3, as DNA: TGTGCCAGCAGCGCCCCCGGTTGGAGCGGGAGGGCCCCAGATACGCAGTATTTT. Protein sequence: CASSAPGWSGRAPDTQYF.

The chain combines TRBV7-9 with TRBJ1-2, with D perhaps matching TRBD1 (5 bases). With 5 bases removed from V and 4 bases from J, the gap between germline ends came to 14 bases. This CDR3 is built from 14 residues. Per the germline V gene, CDR1 is SEHNR and CDR2 is FQNEAQ (reference sequence). DNA for the CDR3: TGTGCCAGCAGCCCCAACGACAGAATCTATGGCTACACCTTC. It specifies CASSPNDRIYGYTF.

The gene calls are TRBV4-2 and TRBJ2-7; 7 bases line up with TRBD1. CDR3 size: 14 residues. The V and J ends lost 0 bases and 7 bases, in that order; junction bases with no gene match: 6. CDR1 and CDR2 (germline): LGHNA, YNFKEQ. As DNA, the CDR3 is TGTGCCAGCAGCCAAGAGGAGACAGGGTGGGAGCAGTACTTC. It yields the protein CASSQEETGWEQYF.

The chain has TRBV11-2 and TRBJ2-3; the match to TRBD1 covers 8 bases. Germline V gene data show CDR1 as SGHAT and CDR2 as FQNNGV. The junction had 3 bases not matched to a gene; V was cut back by 3 bases and J by 4 bases. This CDR3 spans 14 amino acids. In DNA form, the CDR3 reads TGTGCCAGCAGCTTCGGACAGGGCCCAGATACGCAGTATTTT. Translated, it gives CASSFGQGPDTQYF.

J is TRBJ1-2 and V is TRBV13, with D perhaps matching TRBD1 (5 bases). Germline V gene lookup returns CDR1 PRHDT and CDR2 FYEKMQ (reference sequence). CDR3 length: 14 residues. Trimming removed 7 bases from V and 1 base from J, with 13 bases in between. CDR3 DNA: TGTGCCAGCACCCAGTGGGGCAGTAACTATGGCTACACCTTC. Translated: CASTQWGSNYGYTF.

This clone was counted a single time. The junction shows a germline mismatch at one end, possibly a read error. The rearrangement uses TRBV6-1 and TRBJ2-7, with D possibly TRBD2 on 6 matching bases. CDR3 length: 16 amino acids. CDR1 and CDR2 (germline): MNHNS, SASEGT. The chain's CDR3 is CASSQGTGVFSYGQYF. CDR3 in DNA: TGTGCCAGCAGTCAAGGGACTGGTGTTTTCTCCTACGGGCAGTACTTC.

The J gene is TRBJ2-7, the V gene TRBV27; TRBD2 matches at 8 bases. Germline CDR1 is MNHEY and CDR2 is SMNVEV (reference sequence). This CDR3 has 17 residues. V was pared by 2 bases and J by 6 bases, with 15 bases of the junction left unmatched. DNA for the CDR3: TGTGCCAGCAGTTTAACGGCGGGGGGCCCGCGCAGCGCCGAGCAGTACTTC. Its translation is CASSLTAGGPRSAEQYF.

V is TRBV6-1 and J is TRBJ2-1; TRBD2 is a possible D gene (5 bases). Deletions cut 2 bases from V and 6 bases from J, with 14 bases between. Looked up from germline, CDR1 is MNHNS and CDR2 is SASEGT. The CDR3 spans 15 residues. The CDR3 loop is CASSEMAELVNEQFF. DNA of the CDR3: TGTGCCAGCAGTGAAATGGCCGAACTAGTCAATGAGCAGTTCTTC.

The V call is TRBV19, the J call TRBJ2-3; TRBD2 matches at 7 bases. V shed 0 bases and J 1 base; nucleotides not matched to a gene: 7. CDR3 length: 17 residues. CDR1 is LNHDA and CDR2 is SQIVND in the germline V gene (reference sequence). The DNA of the CDR3 is TGTGCCAGTAGTATAGAGGCCGCGGGAGCCCGCACAGATACGCAGTATTTT. This gives the protein CASSIEAAGARTDTQYF.

This chain links TRBV28 with TRBJ1-2; D is possibly TRBD1 (5 bases). The CDR3 spans 16 residues. CDR1 and CDR2 from the germline V gene are MDHEN and SYDVKM. With 2 bases removed from V and 0 bases from J, the gap between germline ends came to 13 bases. Here the CDR3 reads CASSLPSYRTNYGYTF. For the CDR3, the DNA is TGTGCCAGCAGTTTACCGTCGTACAGGACTAACTATGGCTACACCTTC.

The genes are TRBV27 and TRBJ1-2; a weak D match, TRBD1 (5 bases). CDR3 length: 11 residues. Deletions cut 6 bases from V and 7 bases from J, with 9 bases between. Germline values: CDR1 MNHEY, CDR2 SMNVEV (reference sequence). The CDR3: CASSTGTGYTF. The DNA of the CDR3 is TGTGCCAGCAGCACGGGGACTGGCTACACCTTC.

This rearrangement joins TRBV6-5 to TRBJ1-1; 7 bases match TRBD1. The CDR3 has 15 amino acids. V was clipped by 6 bases and J by 1 base; unmatched bases: 8. CDR1 and CDR2 (germline): MNHEY, SVGAGI. DNA for the CDR3: TGTGCCAGCAGCATAACAGGGGCCCCGAACACTGAAGCTTTCTTT. Translation gives CASSITGAPNTEAFF.

This clone was seen a single time. Other DNA sequences within the sample encode an identical CDR3. The genes are TRBV7-9 and TRBJ1-5, with TRBD1 matching 8 bases. V shed 1 base and J 4 bases; nucleotides not matched to a gene: 0. This CDR3 spans 14 amino acids. CDR1 is SEHNR and CDR2 is FQNEAQ in the germline V gene (reference sequence). The DNA for the CDR3 is TGTGCCAGCAGCTTAGGACAGGGGAATCAGCCCCAGCATTTT. Translated: CASSLGQGNQPQHF. Full variable domain (rest looked up from reference TRBV7-9 and TRBJ1-5): DTGVSQNPRHKITKRGQNVTFRCDPISEHNRLYWYRQTLGQGPEFLTYFQNEAQLEKSRLLSDRFSAERPKGSFSTLEIQRTEQGDSAMYLCASSLGQGNQPQHFGDGTRLSIL.

This chain uses TRBV2 with TRBJ2-3, with TRBD1 matching over 10 bases. The CDR3 is made up of 14 amino acids. Germline V gene sequence: CDR1 SNHLY, CDR2 FYNNEI. Losses at the gene ends were 4 bases for V and 6 bases for J; bases not matched to a gene: 4. CDR3 sequence reads: CASSAGQGFDTQYF. In DNA form, the CDR3 reads TGTGCCAGCAGTGCGGGACAGGGGTTTGATACGCAGTATTTT.

This chain joins TRBV10-2 and TRBJ2-1; 7 bases fit TRBD1. This CDR3 has 16 residues. J gave up 7 bases and V 8 bases, and 17 bases lay outside the gene matches. CDR1 and CDR2 from the germline V gene are WSHSY and SAAADI. CDR3 bases: TGCGCCAGCTCCGAAGTGTGGCAGGGGGTTGGGAATGAGCAGTTCTTC. It codes for CASSEVWQGVGNEQFF.

CDR3 DNA sequence: TGTGCCAGCAGCCCCGGACTAGCCCCTAGCTCCTACAATGAGCAGTTCTTC. Translated: CASSPGLAPSSYNEQFF. This chain uses TRBV7-2 with TRBJ2-1, with TRBD2 matching 8 bases. Trimming removed 5 bases from V and 0 bases from J; junction bases left unmatched: 9. The CDR3 is 17 amino acids. Per germline, CDR1 SGHTA and CDR2 FQGNSA.

This clone was detected a few times. This sample also contains other DNA sequences that code for the same CDR3. The chain employs TRBV27 and TRBJ1-5; a possible D gene is TRBD1 (6 bases). Germline CDR1 is MNHEY and CDR2 is SMNVEV (reference sequence). The CDR3 contains 14 residues. The ends were cut back, 5 bases at V and 7 bases at J, with 15 bases in the middle. The CDR3 DNA follows: TGTGCCAGCAGTCCAACAGGGTTGGGACAGCCCCAGCATTTT. Translated: CASSPTGLGQPQHF.

The DNA of the CDR3 is TGCGCCAGCAGCCGGACGCTTGGTCGCGGCAATCAGCCCCAGCATTTT. Its protein is CASSRTLGRGNQPQHF. This chain links TRBV4-1 with TRBJ1-5; D remains ambiguous. V dropped 4 bases and J dropped 2 bases, with 15 bases sitting between them. CDR1 and CDR2 from the germline V gene are MGHRA and YSYEKL. This CDR3 comprises 16 residues.